These 15 T cell receptor beta chains share one sample of origin, sequenced in a study of T cells in Graves' hyperthyroidism and ophthalmopathy (dated by TCRdb to 2018 to 2020). Library construction relied on multiplex PCR. TCRdb names Illumina HiSeq 2000 as the instrument used. The TCR beta CDR3 regions were amplified from the RNA transcripts. For the first round of RT-PCR on the TCR CDR3, the HTBI primer set was used together with the Qiagen OneStep RT-PCR kit. TCRdb itself trimmed the public reads at Q25 with fastp, ran MiXCR and retained productive beta chains. Rows are unified per CDR3 protein, each entry keeping the most common DNA and genes. The sample has roughly 380,000 distinct CDR3 sequences on record, about 19% of them singletons. Around 4% of the sample is taken by the ten largest. Sequencing was carried out using blood. Receptors originate from a young woman with Graves' hyperthyroidism.

This sequence joins TRBV12-3 or TRBV12-4 and TRBJ1-2; 7 nucleotides agree with TRBD1. The CDR3 runs to 14 residues. The V gene end was trimmed by 4 bases and the J gene end by 4 bases; junction bases not matched to a gene: 6. CDR3 in amino acids: CASSSSTGVYGYTF. The CDR3 DNA reads as TGTGCCAGCAGTTCCTCCACAGGGGTCTATGGCTACACCTTC.

The V call is TRBV20-1, the J call TRBJ2-2, with D perhaps matching TRBD2 (5 bases). This CDR3 has 13 amino acids. V lost 6 bases and J lost 5, with 13 bases in between. Germline-derived CDR1 and CDR2 are DFQATT and SNEGSKA (reference sequence). In nucleotides, the CDR3 is TGCAGTGCGGGCCCCGGGGAAACCGGGGAGCTGTTTTTT. Its translation: CSAGPGETGELFF.

Many counts were recorded for this clonotype. The chain uses TRBV5-1 and TRBJ2-2; D remains unclear. Germline-derived CDR1 and CDR2 are SGHRS and YFSETQ. The CDR3 has 13 amino acids. Trimming stripped 0 bases from V and 6 bases from J, with 6 bases between. The CDR3 reads CASSLVVPGELFF. In DNA, the CDR3 is TGCGCCAGCAGCTTGGTCGTCCCCGGGGAGCTGTTTTTT.

This clonotype was seen a handful of times. A much larger clone lies one base from this, so it may be a read error. The rearrangement joins TRBV7-9 to TRBJ2-5; D gene uncertain. CDR1 SEHNR and CDR2 FQNEAQ come from the germline V gene (reference sequence). The length of the CDR3 is 16 residues. The CDR3 sequence: CASSLARRTVQETKYF. The CDR3 region has the DNA TGTGCCAGCAGCTTAGCCCGGCGCACAGTCCAAGAGACCAAGTACTTC.

This clonotype was seen many times. V gene TRBV11-2 combines with J gene TRBJ1-1; TRBD1 might be the D (5 bases). V was clipped by 5 bases and J by 7 bases, with 17 bases between them. The CDR3 length is 14 residues. Germline loops: CDR1 SGHAT, CDR2 FQNNGV. The CDR3 loop reads CASSPRLEGNEAFF. CDR3 nucleotides: TGTGCCAGCAGCCCCCGGCTTGAGGGGAATGAAGCTTTCTTT.

This clonotype showed up many times. The chain uses TRBV9 and TRBJ2-5, with 9 positions matching TRBD1. This CDR3 is 19 amino acids long. The J segment lost 5 bases and the V segment lost 1 base, leaving 18 bases of the junction unmatched. Germline V lookup: CDR1 SGDLS, CDR2 YYNGEE. The CDR3 loop reads CASSVNPGQGFRAQETQYF. Written as DNA, the CDR3 is TGTGCCAGCAGCGTAAATCCGGGACAGGGCTTCAGAGCACAGGAGACCCAGTACTTC.

This clonotype was seen many times. This chain joins TRBV30 and TRBJ2-2; tentative D call: TRBD2 (6 bases). Germline CDR1 and CDR2: GTSNPN and SVGIG (reference sequence). The CDR3 is 14 amino acids. Trimming stripped 5 bases from V and 3 bases from J, with 13 bases between. The chain's CDR3 is CAWARRRDTGELFF. For the CDR3, the DNA is TGTGCCTGGGCCCGCCGGAGGGACACCGGGGAGCTGTTTTTT.

Comments on this clonotype: Since a much larger clone is just one base distant, this may be a read error. The chain recombines TRBV7-9 with TRBJ2-7; 10 bases map to TRBD2. Germline V CDR1 and CDR2: SEHNR, FQNEAQ (reference sequence). CDR3 length equals 14 residues. Here the CDR3 reads CAISFGTSAYEQYF. In DNA form, the CDR3 reads TGTGCCATCAGCTTCGGGACTAGCGCCTACGAGCAGTACTTC.

This clonotype was picked up many times. The chain uses TRBV12-3 or TRBV12-4 and TRBJ1-5; D gene uncertain. V was shortened by 0 bases and J by 7 bases, with 10 bases between the two germline ends. CDR3 length: 14 residues. CDR3: CASSLAGISQPQHF. As DNA, the CDR3 is TGTGCCAGCAGTTTAGCGGGGATCTCGCAGCCCCAGCATTTT.

At least ten counts were recorded for this clonotype. The chain recombines TRBV28 with TRBJ1-1, with D tentatively TRBD1 (5 bases). The CDR3 totals 12 residues. CDR1 is MDHEN, CDR2 SYDVKM, per germline. V dropped 5 bases and J dropped 11 bases, with 15 bases sitting between them. In DNA form, the CDR3 reads TGTGCCAGCAGTCTGACAGCCCTATCGGCTTTCTTT. It yields the protein CASSLTALSAFF.

The chain joins TRBV20-1 to TRBJ2-5; 12 positions agree with TRBD2. V was pared by 1 base and J by 2 bases, with 2 bases of the junction left unmatched. The CDR3 loop spans 15 amino acids. CDR1 and CDR2 from the germline V gene are DFQATT and SNEGSKA (reference sequence). The DNA of the CDR3 is TGCAGTGCTAGAGGGACTAGCGGGGATCAAGAGACCCAGTACTTC. Its translation: CSARGTSGDQETQYF.

The table lists this clonotype with many counts. The V gene is TRBV2, the J gene TRBJ1-2; D perhaps matches TRBD1 (5 bases). Germline V lookup: CDR1 SNHLY, CDR2 FYNNEI. V lost 6 bases, J lost 9 bases, and 11 bases lay in between. The CDR3 has 11 residues. The CDR3 loop is CASRAGLSYTF. The DNA for the CDR3 is TGTGCCAGCAGGGCGGGACTTAGCTACACCTTC.

About this clonotype: A read error may explain this, as a much larger clone is one base away. The rearrangement joins TRBV19 to TRBJ1-2; D possibly corresponds to TRBD1 (5 bases). From germline, CDR1 is LNHDA and CDR2 SQIVND (reference sequence). The CDR3 has 12 residues. The CDR3 DNA follows: TGTGCCACCTCGGGACGGAACTATGGCTACGCCTTC. It translates to CATSGRNYGYAF.

The chain couples TRBV29-1 to TRBJ1-2; 8 bases align to TRBD1. The CDR3 sequence is 13 residues long. CDR1 and CDR2 (germline): SQVTM, ANQGSEA. V shed 3 bases, J shed 6 bases, and the junction held 6 bases outside the gene matches. The CDR3 is CSVEDREGDGYTF. CDR3 DNA sequence: TGCAGCGTTGAGGACAGGGAAGGTGATGGCTACACCTTC.

The chain uses TRBV4-2 and TRBJ1-2, with a weak D call TRBD1 (5 bases). Trimming shortened V by 0 bases and J by 8 bases, and 16 bases separated the two germline ends. The CDR3 contains 15 residues. Germline CDR1 and CDR2: LGHNA and YNFKEQ. The CDR3 sequence: CASSQEGAGPGGYTF. CDR3 in DNA: TGTGCCAGCAGCCAAGAAGGGGCTGGGCCGGGGGGCTACACCTTC.